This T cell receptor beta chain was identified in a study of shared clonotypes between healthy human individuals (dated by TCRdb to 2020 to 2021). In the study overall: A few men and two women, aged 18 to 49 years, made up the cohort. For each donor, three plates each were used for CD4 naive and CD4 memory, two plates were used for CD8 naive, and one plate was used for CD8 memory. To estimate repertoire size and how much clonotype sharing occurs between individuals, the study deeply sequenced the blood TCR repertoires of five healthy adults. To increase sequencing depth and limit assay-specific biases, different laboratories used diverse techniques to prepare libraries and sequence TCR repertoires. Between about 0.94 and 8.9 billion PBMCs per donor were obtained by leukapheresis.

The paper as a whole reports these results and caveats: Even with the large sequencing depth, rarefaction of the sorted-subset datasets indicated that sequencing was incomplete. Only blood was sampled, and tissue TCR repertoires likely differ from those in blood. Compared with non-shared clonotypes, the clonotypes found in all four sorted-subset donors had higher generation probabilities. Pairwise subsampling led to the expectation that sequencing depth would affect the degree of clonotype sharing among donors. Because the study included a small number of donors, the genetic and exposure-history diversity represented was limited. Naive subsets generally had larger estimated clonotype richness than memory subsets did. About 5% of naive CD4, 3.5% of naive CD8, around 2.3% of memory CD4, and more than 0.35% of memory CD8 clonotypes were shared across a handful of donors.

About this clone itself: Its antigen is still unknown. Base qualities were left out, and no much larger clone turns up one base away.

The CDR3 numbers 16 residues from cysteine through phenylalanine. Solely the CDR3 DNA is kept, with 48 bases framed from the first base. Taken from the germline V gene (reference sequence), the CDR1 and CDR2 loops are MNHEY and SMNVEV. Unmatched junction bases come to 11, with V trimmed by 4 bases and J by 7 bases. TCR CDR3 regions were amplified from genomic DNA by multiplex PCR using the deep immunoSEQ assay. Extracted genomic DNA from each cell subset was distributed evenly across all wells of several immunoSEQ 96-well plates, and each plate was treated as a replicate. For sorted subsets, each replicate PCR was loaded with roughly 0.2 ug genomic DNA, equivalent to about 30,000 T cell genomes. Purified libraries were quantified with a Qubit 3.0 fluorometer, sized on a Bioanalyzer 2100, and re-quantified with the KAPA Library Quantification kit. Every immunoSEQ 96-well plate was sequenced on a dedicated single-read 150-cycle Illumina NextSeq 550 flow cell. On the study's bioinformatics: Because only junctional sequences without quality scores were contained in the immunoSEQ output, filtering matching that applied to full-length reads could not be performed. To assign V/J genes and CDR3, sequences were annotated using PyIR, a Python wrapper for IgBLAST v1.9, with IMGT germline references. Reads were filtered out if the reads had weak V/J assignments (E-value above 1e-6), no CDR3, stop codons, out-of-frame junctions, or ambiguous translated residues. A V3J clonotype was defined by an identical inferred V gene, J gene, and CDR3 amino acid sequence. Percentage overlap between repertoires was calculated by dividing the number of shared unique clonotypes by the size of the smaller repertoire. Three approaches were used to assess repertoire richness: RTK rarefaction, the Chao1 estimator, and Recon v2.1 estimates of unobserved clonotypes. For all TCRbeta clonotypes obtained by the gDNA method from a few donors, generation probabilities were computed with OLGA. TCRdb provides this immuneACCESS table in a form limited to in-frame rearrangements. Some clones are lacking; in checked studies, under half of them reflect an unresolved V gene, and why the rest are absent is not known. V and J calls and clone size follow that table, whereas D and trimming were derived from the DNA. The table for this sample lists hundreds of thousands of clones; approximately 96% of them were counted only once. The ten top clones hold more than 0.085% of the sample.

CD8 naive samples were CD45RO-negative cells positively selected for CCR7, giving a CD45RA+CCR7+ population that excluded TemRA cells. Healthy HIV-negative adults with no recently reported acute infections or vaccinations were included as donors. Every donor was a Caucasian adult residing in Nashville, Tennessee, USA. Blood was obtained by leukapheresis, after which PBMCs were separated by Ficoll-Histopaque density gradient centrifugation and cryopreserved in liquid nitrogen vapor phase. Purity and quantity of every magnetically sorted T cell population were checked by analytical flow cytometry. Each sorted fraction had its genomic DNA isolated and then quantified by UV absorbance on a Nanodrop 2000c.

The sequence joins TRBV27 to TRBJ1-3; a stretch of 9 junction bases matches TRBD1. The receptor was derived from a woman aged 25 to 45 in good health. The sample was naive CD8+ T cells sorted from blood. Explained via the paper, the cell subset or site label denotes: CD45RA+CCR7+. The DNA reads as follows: TGTGCCAGCAGTTCCCGCTCCGGGACAGGGAGTAACACCATATATTTT. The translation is CASSSRSGTGSNTIYF.